This TCR beta chain was obtained from a study of long-term antiretroviral therapy in people with HIV (dated by TCRdb to between 2021 and 2024). Some background on the complete study: The earliest samples were collected approximately a decade before the 2015 WHO recommendation for immediate ART, a period when ART was typically delayed until CD4 counts fell. Whether ART initiation and durable HIV suppression were associated with changes in peripheral blood TRB repertoire composition and diversity was tested in a retrospective serial study. No cross-contamination during QIAcube processing turned up in test extractions that ran a monoclonal T-cell line alongside 30 or so polyclonal samples. Among the 25 to 30 participants with HIV, around 10 were female. A total of roughly 200 cryopreserved PBMC samples came from around 30 adults with confirmed HIV infection and were collected serially over a mean of about six years (range 1-12).

The immunoSEQ hsTCRB v3.0 assay was used at survey level resolution to sequence the TRB variable region. TRB sequencing targeted a depth of about 40,000-55,000 T-cell genomes per sample. An Illumina MiSeq with a v3 150-cycle kit was used to sequence the pooled TRB libraries. The source study handled its data this way. Analysis of repertoires was carried out in R inside a reproducible Nextflow workflow spanning QC, data transformation and analysis. Custom analyses were implemented in LymphoSeq2, an R package for AIRR-Seq data exploration. Four samples yielding fewer than 5000 total TRB sequences were excluded, leaving more than 150 analyzed HIV repertoires. Among the roughly 200 retained HIV repertoires, some 60 were collected before ART initiation and 120 to 140 were collected after ART initiation. Each repertoire was downsampled to 5000 TRB nucleotide sequences, and summary statistics were averaged across 100 downsampling iterations. Only TRB sequences with CDR3 regions of at least seven amino acids were retained for analysis. Two measures captured diversity: a Shannon entropy-derived clonality score and the Gini coefficient. In the repertoire networks, any two of the top 5000 CDR3 amino acid sequences were connected whenever the two sequences differed by an edit distance of one. For TRB CDR3 amino acid sequences, GLIPH2 was used to predict antigen specificity groups and MHC restriction. Known CMV, EBV, HIV or tissue antigen associations were flagged by matching CDR3 amino acid sequences against VDJdb and McPAS-TCR. Pre-ART, post-ART and control groups were compared with Wilcoxon signed-rank tests and Holm-Bonferroni correction. Entries here come from immuneACCESS through TCRdb and include only in-frame sequences with V and J called. Some clones fail to appear in such tables; in the studies checked, an unresolved V gene covers under half of the shortfall, and the cause of the remainder is unknown. The V and J calls and clone size come from that table; D and trimming were worked out from the DNA. This sample gives some 20,000 clones in total; 78% of them show up just once. Approximately 7.8% of the sample is taken by the ten largest.

To be included, a participant needed at least one PBMC sample from before ART initiation plus at least two post-ART samples. Treatment was received in the United States of America by all participants with HIV. Before DNA extraction, cryopreserved samples of about 0.9-11 million PBMC were thawed and washed. At the time of the earliest PBMC sample, participants with HIV were aged between about 23 and 54 years. PBMC samples from each participant spanned 1-4 timepoints before ART initiation and 2-8 timepoints after ART initiation, with a median of 7 samples. For every participant, serial HIV viral load, CD4+ T-cell count, ART history and demographic data were obtained. Genomic DNA was extracted from unsorted PBMC with a Qiagen kit on a QIAcube, processed in batches of 12 samples. The CDR3, from cysteine to phenylalanine, totals 16 residues. Only the CDR3 DNA is retained, 48 bases long and in frame from the first base. V is clipped by 3 bases and J by 8 bases, and the sequence between their germline boundaries is 21 bases long. The germline V gene (reference sequence) provides CDR1 SGHNT and CDR2 YYREEE.

Overall study outcomes, separate from this receptor: ART initiation was associated with a significant increase in TRB diversity, but diversity stayed significantly below transplant donor controls even after long-term ART. The samples were dated from about 2003 to 2017, and the ART regimens that were used may be less effective than current ART regimens. HIV repertoires had narrower CDR3 length ranges than controls, and the network structure suggested an antigen-experienced repertoire that shifted only slightly toward naive after ART. Expanded TRB clones identified before ART initiation dominated the repertoire across all time points, though the dominance fluctuated and decreased in many PLHIV after ART. Because cell numbers in pre-ART samples were limited, unsorted PBMC were profiled instead of sorted CD4+ and CD8+ T cells. Since PBMC availability was limited, sequencing covered only the TCR beta chain, with no alpha chain pairing. Inferences about post-ART repertoire changes are limited because no data were available on ART adherence, viral resistance or therapy changes.

This clone was counted a few times. What antigen it recognizes has not been identified. The input lacks base qualities; no much larger clone sits a single base away. The rearranged chain carries TRBV5-4 and TRBJ2-1; the D segment could be TRBD1, given 7 matching bases. The sequence was collected from a woman in her 40s with HIV. Sample: unsorted PBMCs, taken at the start of antiretroviral therapy, before treatment. CDR3 sequence: CASSWYLAGGYDEQFF. The DNA reads as follows: TGTGCCAGCAGCTGGTACTTGGCAGGGGGGTACGATGAGCAGTTCTTC.